This T cell receptor (beta chain) originates from a study of shared clonotypes between healthy human individuals. Looking at the study overall: Three plates each covered CD4 naive and memory; CD8 naive two, CD8 memory one. Study-level points and caveats: Rarefaction indicated that sorted-subset sequencing remained incomplete although depth was large.

The repertoire was sequenced with immunoSEQ multiplex PCR; TCRdb's copy has only in-frame clones and lacks some. The repertoire holds some 2,000,000 clones, with about 94% as singletons. The V gene's germline CDR1 is MDHEN and CDR2 SYDVKM. V dropped 5 bases and J dropped 8 bases, with 18 bases sitting between them. The CDR3 has 14 amino acids. The naive CD8 population came from CD45RO-negative cells selected for CCR7, without terminally differentiated effector memory CD45RA+ cells. All participating donors were Caucasian adults from Nashville, Tennessee. About this clone: Its target is unknown.

The V and J genes are TRBV28 and TRBJ1-2; D might be TRBD1 (5 bases). Sample: naive CD8+ T cells sorted from blood. This clonotype was sampled from a man younger than 35 in good health. The CDR3 loop is CASSLTGTYLGYTF. CDR3 DNA sequence: TGTGCCAGCAGTCTTACCGGGACGTACCTCGGCTACACCTTC.